A selection of T cell receptor beta chains follows, all from one sample in a study of control samples from healthy donors and cancer patients. Generated by immunoSEQ multiplex PCR, the TCRdb table keeps only in-frame clones and is missing some. The repertoire has about 180,000 clones, almost 90% of them found once; the top ten carry roughly 1.3%. What was sequenced was blood. These receptor sequences come from a woman in her forties or fifties in good health. Both conserved end residues are trimmed from each CDR3. D genes are given only for firm matches. Part of the rows lack a size; the others show once, few, many or a class for expanded clones.

D gene | clone size | V gene | CDR3 protein
NA | NA | TRBV11-2 | ASSFPNEGGELF
TRBD1 | NA | TRBV30 | AWRWQGAETQY
TRBD1 | once | TRBV19 | ASSMEQGGYGYT
NA | few | TRBV7-9 | ASRPVFREGYGYT
NA | NA | TRBV28 | ASSRGESVYGYT
NA | NA | TRBV7-3 | ASSSSGAGELF
NA | once | TRBV6-2/TRBV6-3 | ASSYTGADRNTEAF
NA | once | TRBV16 | ASSQTGWNQPQH
TRBD1 | NA | TRBV5-4 | ASTGTGDETQY
NA | NA | TRBV5-1 | ASSTLPAASSYEQY
TRBD2 | NA | TRBV14 | ASSQDGGLAGPYEQY
NA | NA | TRBV13 | ASSLGLAVRNTIY
NA | once | TRBV4-2 | ASSQEGYGTAYGYT
NA | few | TRBV5-1 | ASSLSIY
TRBD2 | NA | TRBV4-2 | ASSQVSPSGYEQY
NA | NA | TRBV15 | ATSSLNTEAF
NA | NA | TRBV21-1 | ASSNGQGASYNSPLH
NA | NA | TRBV19 | ASRTGSTDTQY
NA | NA | TRBV24-1 | ATGTITTGELF
TRBD1 | NA | TRBV28 | ASSLRDRAGYT
NA | NA | TRBV25-1 | ASSELDRTFPYT
NA | NA | TRBV5-1 | ASSTGQVSDTQY
TRBD1 | NA | TRBV3-1/TRBV3-2 | ASSQGVQGEGYT
TRBD1 | NA | TRBV5-6 | ASSWGQGGYEQY
NA | NA | TRBV7-9 | ASSLPAGRNEQF
NA | NA | TRBV2 | ASSELGSTGELF
TRBD1 | NA | TRBV10-3 | AIGDSPNEKLF
NA | once | TRBV7-2 | ASSLGTVSTGELF
TRBD1 | once | TRBV5-6 | ASSPDRGRNEQY
NA | NA | TRBV9 | ASSFRAPGGELF
NA | NA | TRBV28 | ASSFGLFGGYT
NA | NA | TRBV30 | ACKMTINYGYT
NA | NA | TRBV4-1 | ASSQEGKVSYNEQF
TRBD1 | NA | TRBV19 | ASSIGTVDQPQH
TRBD1 | few | TRBV19 | ASSPHRGRVEPQH
NA | NA | TRBV20-1 | SASTAEETPPFFSSYEQY
NA | NA | TRBV21-1 | ASSKIHRSETTITIAKNIQY
NA | NA | TRBV2 | ASSSTPQAF
NA | NA | TRBV7-2 | ASSLAFGGVETQY
NA | NA | TRBV9 | ASRRNVGDEQF
TRBD1 | NA | TRBV4-3 | ASSQNRGGRQPQH
TRBD2 | NA | TRBV11-2 | ASSRSGVSYEQY
NA | NA | TRBV15 | ATSVESYNEQF
TRBD2 | NA | TRBV11-3 | ASSLGTGGNTGELF
NA | once | TRBV10-3 | AISEGFSSNQPQH
NA | NA | TRBV5-5 | ASSRQLQSTDTQY
TRBD1 | NA | TRBV28 | ATRTGREGSNQPQH
NA | NA | TRBV24-1 | ATSELRYNEQF
NA | NA | TRBV28 | ASSFRLTGNTIY
NA | NA | TRBV10-3 | AIRGDKEETQY
NA | NA | TRBV30 | AWSRQEFGDTQY
NA | NA | TRBV23-1 | ASSQPTPGQDH
TRBD1 | NA | TRBV28 | ASSWDRGYEQY
TRBD1 | once | TRBV19 | ASSPRTGGWVGTEAF
NA | NA | TRBV5-6 | ASSLGRLSGYT
NA | NA | TRBV9 | ASSAGGSEKLF
NA | NA | TRBV6-6 | ASSRVRGAQETQY
NA | NA | TRBV4-1 | ASSQVDSSSYNSPLH
TRBD2 | once | TRBV5-1 | ASSFATSGTDTQY
NA | NA | TRBV14 | ASSQGQALH